Here is one T cell receptor (beta chain) with its context. This sample was included in a study of T cell changes during pregnancy in multiple sclerosis. The CDR3 contains 13 residues. V lost 2 bases and J lost 0, with 5 bases in between. Germline V gene data show CDR1 as SGDLS and CDR2 as YYNGEE. Profiling relied on immunoSEQ multiplex PCR, and the TCRdb table lists in-frame clones only, not all of them. The sample consists of around 65,000 clones, around 90% of them appearing once. The rearrangement links TRBV9 to TRBJ1-1; no clear D gene. The material was peripheral blood, obtained in the first trimester of pregnancy. This sequence originates from a female donor with multiple sclerosis, enrolled in a pregnancy study. CDR3 DNA sequence: TGTGCCAGCAGCGTGTCAATGAACACTGAAGCTTTCTTT. It yields the protein CASSVSMNTEAFF.